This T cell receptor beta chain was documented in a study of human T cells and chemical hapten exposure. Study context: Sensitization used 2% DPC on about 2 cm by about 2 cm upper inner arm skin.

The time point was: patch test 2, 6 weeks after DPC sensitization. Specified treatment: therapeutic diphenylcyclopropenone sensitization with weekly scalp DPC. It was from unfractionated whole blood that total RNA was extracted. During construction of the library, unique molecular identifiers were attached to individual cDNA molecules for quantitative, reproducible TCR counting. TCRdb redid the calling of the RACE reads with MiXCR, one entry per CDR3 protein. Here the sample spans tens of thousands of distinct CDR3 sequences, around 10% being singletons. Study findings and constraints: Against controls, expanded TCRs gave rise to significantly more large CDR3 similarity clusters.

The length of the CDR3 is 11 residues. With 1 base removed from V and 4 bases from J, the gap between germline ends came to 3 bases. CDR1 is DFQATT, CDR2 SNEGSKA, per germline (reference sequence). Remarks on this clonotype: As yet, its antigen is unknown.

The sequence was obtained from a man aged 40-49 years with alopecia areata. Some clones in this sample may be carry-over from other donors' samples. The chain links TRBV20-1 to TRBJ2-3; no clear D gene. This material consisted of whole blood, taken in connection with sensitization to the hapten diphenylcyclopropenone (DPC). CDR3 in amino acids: CSARAADTQYF. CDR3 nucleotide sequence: TGCAGTGCTAGAGCGGCAGATACGCAGTATTTT.